The entry below gives a single T cell receptor beta chain sequence along with its context. Its antigen is not yet known. No base quality information exists; no much larger clone differs at one position. CDR1 and CDR2 (SNHLY, FYNNEI) derive from the germline V gene. V and J are truncated by 3 bases and 8 bases respectively, leaving an intervening sequence of 19 bases. From the cysteine up to the phenylalanine, the CDR3 has a length of 15 residues. The retained sequence is limited to the CDR3, 45 bases, with the frame set at the first base. The record originates from a study of identifying expanded T cells in peripheral blood (dated 2019 in TCRdb). The study in broad terms: Four technical replicates, made by sequencing separate aliquots from the same pool of genomic DNA, were compared pairwise. Paper-wide results and their limitations: Approximately 1.2 differentially abundant clones were flagged by the binomial model between technical replicates, whereas about 15 and 18 were flagged over approximately two weeks and four weeks, respectively. Across all healthy donors, variance in clone template counts between roughly 2-week samples was found to increase significantly with total template count. Both the number of clones called differentially abundant and the false-positive rate were significantly reduced by the beta-binomial model across all healthy-donor time intervals. The authors expected that over much longer intervals, such as months to years, biological variance in healthy repertoires might increase even further.

TCRbeta CDR3 regions were profiled with the immunoSEQ Assay using bias-controlled multiplex PCR amplification of genomic DNA. From the authors' description of their analysis: The absolute abundance of each unique TCRbeta CDR3 region was quantified after sequences were collapsed and filtered. Differential abundance was tested with a binomial (Fisher-equivalent) model and with a beta-binomial model adding time-dependent variance fitted from healthy donors. Clones with fewer than 5 combined templates were excluded, and clones with Benjamini-Hochberg FDR below 0.01 were called differentially abundant. Using the form v = (b*log(k)+a)^2, the beta-binomial variance was modeled as a function of the total template count across the two samples. Sourced from immuneACCESS, this table was stored by TCRdb with only in-frame sequences that have V and J called. A share of the clones is absent; for the studies checked, an unresolved V gene accounts for under half, and the remainder has no known explanation. V, J and clone size were drawn from that table, and D and trimming were deduced from the DNA. Here the sample has approximately 130,000 clones; roughly 82% occur a single time. The ten largest account for 2.5% to 4% of the sample.

No immune events such as infections were documented for the healthy donors during the collection period. Time-dependent variance in a beta-binomial model of T-cell clone differential abundance was calibrated using healthy-donor blood repertoires as a training cohort. The training cohort comprised roughly 10 healthy donors, 3 female and 7 male. Donor ages ranged from 29 to 64 years, with an average of roughly 46 years. Whole blood, obtained from a commercial supplier, was collected from each healthy donor at three time points spaced roughly 14 days apart. For immunosequencing, genomic DNA was extracted from whole blood that had not been sorted.

Source material: blood. This TCR was sampled from a person between 18 and 75 years old in good health. The chain is made from TRBV2 and TRBJ1-1; D gene: possibly TRBD1, on 5 matching bases. CDR3 sequence: CASSDPERTTREAFF. The sequenced DNA is TGTGCCAGCAGTGATCCTGAACGGACAACAAGGGAAGCTTTCTTT.